Listed here are 19 T cell receptor beta chains from one sample, sequenced in a study of read filtering for tumor transcriptome and immune sequencing. The library was built from around 0.4 ug RNA with molecular barcoded adaptors for alpha/delta and beta/gamma chains. In TCRdb, the reads were re-called with MiXCR into one record per CDR3 protein. Of about 50,000 distinct CDR3 sequences listed, around 19% are singletons. The sequenced sample was a population of CD138-negative cells sorted from bone marrow. Receptors were obtained from a donor aged 40 or over with multiple myeloma.

There are many counts of this clonotype. The chain carries TRBV12-3 or TRBV12-4 and TRBJ2-2, with TRBD2 identical over 8 bases. With V trimmed by 6 bases and J by 2 bases, 5 bases remained unmatched. The CDR3 has 15 residues. The CDR3, as DNA: TGTGCCAGCAGGGTAGCGGGACTTAACACCGGGGAGCTGTTTTTT. It specifies CASRVAGLNTGELFF.

This clonotype appeared many times. This chain links TRBV27 with TRBJ2-1; 11 bases fit TRBD2. This CDR3 comprises 16 residues. With V trimmed by 5 bases and J by 6 bases, 9 bases remained unmatched. CDR1 MNHEY and CDR2 SMNVEV come from the germline V gene (reference sequence). CDR3 bases: TGTGCCAGCAGTGAACATTTAGCGGGAGGGGTCAATGAGCAGTTCTTC. Translation gives CASSEHLAGGVNEQFF.

This clonotype was observed many times. CDR3 in amino acids: CASSSVGLISGSFSGANVLTF. The CDR3 region has the DNA TGCGCCAGCAGCTCGGTGGGGCTTATTAGCGGGAGCTTCTCTGGGGCCAACGTCCTGACTTTC. This rearrangement joins TRBV5-1 to TRBJ2-6; TRBD2 aligns across 9 bases. V lost 3 bases, J lost 0 bases, and 16 bases stayed unmatched. Germline V CDR1 and CDR2: SGHRS, YFSETQ. CDR3 size: 21 residues.

As for this clonotype: This clone may be a read error of a much larger clone one base away. The chain uses TRBV4-3 and TRBJ2-2; TRBD2 matches at 12 bases. Germline-derived CDR1 and CDR2 are LGHNA and YSLEER. The length of the CDR3 is 16 residues. Here the CDR3 reads CASSRGLAGSAGDLFF. DNA for the CDR3: TGCGCCAGCAGCCGAGGACTAGCGGGAAGTGCCGGGGATCTGTTTTTT.

This clonotype was counted many times. The chain is built from TRBV7-9 and TRBJ2-3; 8 nucleotides agree with TRBD2. The germline CDR1 and CDR2 sequences are SEHNR and FQNEAQ (reference sequence). The CDR3 length is 14 residues. V trimming: 5 bases; J trimming: 5 bases; junction bases outside the gene matches: 6. Here the CDR3 DNA reads TGTGCCAGCAGCCAAAGCGGGAGCCGAGATACGCAGTATTTT. Protein: CASSQSGSRDTQYF. The entire variable domain, with the rest obtained from reference TRBV7-9 and TRBJ2-3, is as follows: DTGVSQNPRHKITKRGQNVTFRCDPISEHNRLYWYRQTLGQGPEFLTYFQNEAQLEKSRLLSDRFSAERPKGSFSTLEIQRTEQGDSAMYLCASSQSGSRDTQYFGPGTRLTVL.

This clonotype came up many times. J is TRBJ2-1 and V is TRBV6-5, with 15 bases that match TRBD2. V was clipped by 0 bases and J by 10 bases; unmatched bases: 7. Looked up from germline, CDR1 is MNHEY and CDR2 is SVGAGI. The CDR3 totals 17 residues. In DNA, the CDR3 is TGTGCCAGCAGTTACTCTTGGACTAGCGGGAGGGCCCGGGAGCAGTTCTTC. Residues: CASSYSWTSGRAREQFF.

This clonotype was observed at least ten times. The chain joins TRBV12-3 or TRBV12-4 to TRBJ1-5; D call uncertain. The CDR3 sequence is 12 residues long. Between the trimmed V and J ends, which lost 5 bases and 7 bases, there was a span of 9 bases. The CDR3 region is CASSPDRQPQHF. CDR3 bases: TGTGCCAGCAGTCCGGACCGCCAGCCCCAGCATTTT.

This clonotype was found many times. The CDR3 spells CSVGGSYEQYF. The CDR3 DNA follows: TGCAGCGTTGGGGGATCCTACGAGCAGTACTTC. V is TRBV29-1 and J is TRBJ2-7, with no clear D. The germline V gene has CDR1 SQVTM and CDR2 ANQGSEA. This CDR3 has 11 amino acids. Trimming left V 4 bases short and J 1 base short, with 5 bases between.

The CDR3 is CASTTPGSEQYF. CDR3 DNA sequence: TGTGCCAGCACTACCCCAGGTAGCGAGCAGTACTTC. The rearrangement joins TRBV28 to TRBJ2-7; D ambiguous. The CDR3 has 12 amino acids. Trimming took off 7 bases at V and 6 bases at J, with 13 bases between the two ends. CDR1 and CDR2 from the germline V gene are MDHEN and SYDVKM.

J is TRBJ1-6 and V is TRBV19; D possibly corresponds to TRBD1 (5 bases). V lost 5 bases, J lost 5 bases, and 13 bases lay in between. Germline V CDR1 and CDR2: LNHDA, SQIVND (reference sequence). The CDR3 sequence is 15 residues long. The CDR3 loop is CASSPRGDHNSPLHF. CDR3 nucleotide sequence: TGTGCCAGTAGTCCCCGGGGGGACCATAATTCACCCCTCCACTTT. Filled out from reference TRBV19 and TRBJ1-6, the complete variable domain reads DGGITQSPKYLFRKEGQNVTLSCEQNLNHDAMYWYRQDPGQGLRLIYYSQIVNDFQKGDIAEGYSVSREKKESFPLTVTSAQKNPTAFYLCASSPRGDHNSPLHFGNGTRLTVT.

This clonotype was seen at least ten times. The V gene is TRBV28, the J gene TRBJ1-1; D ambiguous. CDR1 is MDHEN and CDR2 is SYDVKM in the germline V gene. The CDR3 extends over 15 amino acids. Trimming stripped 8 bases from V and 4 bases from J, with 20 bases between. This CDR3 reads CASPPNTGMGTEAFF. The CDR3 DNA reads as TGTGCCAGCCCCCCGAATACGGGAATGGGCACTGAAGCTTTCTTT.

As to this clonotype: An end of the junction does not agree with germline; a read error may underlie this. V usage is TRBV6-5 and J usage is TRBJ2-7, with 10 bases fitting TRBD1. This CDR3 spans 16 amino acids. The germline V gene encodes CDR1 MNHEY and CDR2 SVGAGI. CDR3 loop: CASSYSLGQGFNEQYF. The CDR3 nucleotides read TGTGCCAGCAGCTACTCGTTGGGACAGGGGTTCAACGAGCAGTACTTC.

This clonotype was recorded at least ten times. This sequence joins TRBV28 and TRBJ2-4, with TRBD1 as a possible D gene (6 bases). Per the germline V gene, CDR1 is MDHEN and CDR2 is SYDVKM. CDR3 size: 15 residues. V lost 6 bases and J 0 bases, leaving 12 bases between the germline ends. CDR3 nucleotide sequence: TGTGCCAGCAGGATAACAGGGAAAGCCAAAAACATTCAGTACTTC. Encoded protein: CASRITGKAKNIQYF. Full variable domain (outside the CDR3, taken from reference TRBV28 and TRBJ2-4): DVKVTQSSRYLVKRTGEKVFLECVQDMDHENMFWYRQDPGLGLRLIYFSYDVKMKEKGDIPEGYSVSREKKERFSLILESASTNQTSMYLCASRITGKAKNIQYFGAGTRLSVL.

This clonotype was found many times. This chain connects TRBV20-1 to TRBJ2-1, with 8 positions matching TRBD2. With V trimmed by 1 base and J by 4 bases, 6 bases remained unmatched. CDR1 and CDR2 from the germline V gene are DFQATT and SNEGSKA (reference sequence). This CDR3 is 15 amino acids long. The CDR3: CSARVAGLRYNEQFF. CDR3 bases: TGCAGTGCTAGAGTAGCGGGACTTCGTTACAATGAGCAGTTCTTC.

This clonotype was found many times. The rearrangement joins TRBV23-1 to TRBJ1-1, with D hard to call. TRBV23-1 is noted as an ORF with a role that remains uncertain. V lost 8 bases to trimming and J lost 3 bases, with 10 bases between them. This CDR3 spans 12 amino acids. CDR3 sequence (DNA): TGCGCCAGCCCAAGAAGGGACACTGAAGCTTTCTTT. This sequence encodes CASPRRDTEAFF.

As regards this clonotype: One base away lies a much larger clone, so this may be a sequencing read error. CDR3: CACSDSSGAYNEQFF. The DNA for the CDR3 is TGTGCCTGCAGTGACTCTAGCGGAGCCTACAATGAGCAGTTCTTC. The chain couples TRBV6-4 to TRBJ2-1; 7 bases match TRBD2. Germline-derived CDR1 and CDR2 are MRHNA and SNTAGT. This CDR3 contains 15 residues.

This clonotype was recorded at least ten times. The chain recombines TRBV7-6 with TRBJ2-3, with D perhaps matching TRBD1 or TRBD2 (7 bases each). The CDR3 has 15 amino acids. V lost 0 bases and J lost 14, with 21 bases in between. Germline V gene data show CDR1 as SGHVS and CDR2 as FNYEAQ. The CDR3 loop reads CASSLAGQLAEMAYF. CDR3 nucleotide sequence: TGTGCCAGCAGCTTAGCGGGACAGCTAGCGGAGATGGCGTATTTT.

This clonotype was found many times. The gene calls are TRBV5-1 and TRBJ2-1, with D possibly TRBD2 on 6 matching bases. The CDR3 consists of 16 residues. The germline gives CDR1 SGHRS, CDR2 YFSETQ. V was clipped by 0 bases and J by 6 bases, with 16 bases between them. The CDR3 here is CASSLAFGGWGNEQFF. The CDR3 DNA reads as TGCGCCAGCAGCTTGGCTTTCGGGGGATGGGGCAATGAGCAGTTCTTC.

At least ten counts were recorded for this clonotype. For the CDR3, the DNA is TGCGCCAGCAGCTTGAAGGGTAGCGGGCCTTACAATGAGCAGTTCTTC. It yields the protein CASSLKGSGPYNEQFF. The chain is built from TRBV5-1 and TRBJ2-1; 7 bases fit TRBD2. Germline V gives CDR1 SGHRS, CDR2 YFSETQ. Trimming removed 1 base from V and 4 bases from J; junction bases left unmatched: 8. The CDR3 is 16 amino acids. The full variable domain, rest sourced from reference TRBV5-1 and TRBJ2-1, is KAGVTQTPRYLIKTRGQQVTLSCSPISGHRSVSWYQQTPGQGLQFLFEYFSETQRNKGNFPGRFSGRQFSNSRSEMNVSTLELGDSALYLCASSLKGSGPYNEQFFGPGTRLTVL.